These 27 T cell receptor beta chains came from one sample sequenced in a study of blood T cell repertoires in COVID-19. Using immunoSEQ multiplex PCR, the repertoire was profiled, and TCRdb retains in-frame clones only, with some absent. The repertoire holds about 220,000 clones, with around three quarters as singletons. What was sequenced was peripheral blood. Every receptor here comes from a woman aged 65 to 85 with acute or convalescent COVID-19.

V and J are TRBV5-5 and TRBJ2-2; unclear D gene. The V and J ends lost 0 bases and 4 bases respectively, with 10 bases between them. This CDR3 has 15 amino acids. CDR1 and CDR2 from the germline V gene are SGHKS and YYEKEE (reference sequence). The CDR3 loop is CASSLESRLTGELFF. CDR3 bases: TGTGCCAGCAGCTTGGAGAGCAGACTCACCGGGGAGCTGTTTTTT.

V is TRBV6-6 and J is TRBJ1-2; a weak D match, TRBD1 (6 bases). Deletions cut 7 bases from V and 5 bases from J, with 23 bases between. Germline V gives CDR1 MNHNY, CDR2 SVGAGI (reference sequence). The CDR3 is 16 amino acids. CDR3 loop: CASTTSGSGGAYGYTF. In DNA, the CDR3 is TGTGCCAGCACCACCTCGGGGTCGGGGGGCGCGTATGGCTACACCTTC.

The CDR3 DNA is TGTGCCAGTAGCTCAGCTAGTGCTGGGGCCAACGTCCTGACTTTC. Amino acid sequence: CASSSASAGANVLTF. The V gene is TRBV19, the J gene TRBJ2-6; unclear D gene. Per germline, CDR1 LNHDA and CDR2 SQIVND (reference sequence). With 6 bases removed from V and 2 bases from J, the gap between germline ends came to 11 bases. This CDR3 is built from 15 residues.

The chain employs TRBV7-2 and TRBJ2-1; weak D call: TRBD1 (6 bases). Germline-derived CDR1 and CDR2 are SGHTA and FQGNSA. This CDR3 region has 13 residues. V gave up 0 bases and J gave up 12 bases, with 12 bases separating them. CDR3 in amino acids: CASSLAGAVRQFF. Here the CDR3 DNA reads TGTGCCAGCAGCTTAGCGGGGGCGGTCAGGCAGTTCTTC.

This chain links TRBV5-1 with TRBJ2-3; 8 nucleotides line up with TRBD1. CDR1 SGHRS and CDR2 YFSETQ come from the germline V gene. V lost 1 base and J lost 0; bases outside the gene matches: 4. The CDR3 runs to 16 residues. Here the CDR3 reads CASSLRGTGSTDTQYF. DNA of the CDR3: TGCGCCAGCAGCTTGCGGGGGACAGGAAGCACAGATACGCAGTATTTT.

This clone was seen just once. The rearrangement uses TRBV2 and TRBJ1-5; D gene unclear. Germline CDR1 SNHLY, CDR2 FYNNEI. There are 15 residues in the CDR3. Trimming cost V 5 bases and J 1 base, with 12 bases left between them. The CDR3 DNA reads TGTGCCAGCAGTTCGTACGGGTGGAGCAATCAGCCCCAGCATTTT. Protein product: CASSSYGWSNQPQHF.

The gene calls are TRBV11-2 and TRBJ1-6; perhaps TRBD1 as D (5 bases). The CDR3 runs to 15 residues. V was cut by 8 bases and J by 3 bases, with 14 bases left in between. The germline V gene encodes CDR1 SGHAT and CDR2 FQNNGV. The CDR3 region is CASGLTVHYNSPLHF. The CDR3 region has the DNA TGTGCCAGCGGATTGACAGTACACTATAATTCACCCCTCCACTTT.

This clone is classed as medium-sized. J is TRBJ2-5 and V is TRBV4-1, with D perhaps TRBD1 (6 bases). CDR3 length equals 18 residues. Per the germline V gene, CDR1 is MGHRA and CDR2 is YSYEKL. Trimming removed 1 base at V and 5 bases at J, with 23 bases between. CDR3 amino acids: CASSQVNLGFRQGETQYF. CDR3 DNA sequence: TGCGCCAGCAGCCAAGTGAACCTAGGGTTCAGGCAGGGGGAGACCCAGTACTTC.

The chain uses TRBV18 and TRBJ1-2, with 7 nucleotides matching TRBD1. The CDR3 is 16 amino acids. The trim removed 3 bases at V and 1 base at J, leaving 8 bases unmatched. Germline CDR1 KGHSH, CDR2 LQKENI. This CDR3 reads CASSPTGANFNYGYTF. The CDR3 nucleotides are TGTGCCAGCTCACCCACAGGGGCGAACTTTAACTATGGCTACACCTTC.

The chain is built from TRBV3-1 (or the pseudogene TRBV3-2) and TRBJ1-2; TRBD1 is a possible D gene (6 bases). Germline CDR1 LGHDT, CDR2 YNNKEL (reference sequence). This CDR3 contains 15 residues. The V end lost 1 base, the J end lost 7 bases, and 16 bases lay between the germline ends. The CDR3 spells CASSQGSGTSFGYTF. The CDR3 DNA is TGTGCCAGCAGCCAAGGCTCCGGGACATCGTTTGGCTACACCTTC.

The rearrangement uses TRBV5-6 and TRBJ2-3; D gene unclear. Germline V lookup: CDR1 SGHDT, CDR2 YYEEEE. The V end was cut by 3 bases, the J end by 4 bases, with 12 bases between. CDR3 length equals 14 residues. CDR3 protein: CASSSGRKADTQYF. The CDR3 DNA is TGTGCCAGCAGCTCAGGCCGAAAGGCAGATACGCAGTATTTT.

The chain joins TRBV5-1 to TRBJ2-2; 8 bases agree with TRBD2. The CDR3 totals 17 residues. The germline gives CDR1 SGHRS, CDR2 YFSETQ. The V and J ends lost 2 bases and 4 bases, in that order; junction bases with no gene match: 10. The CDR3 reads CASSLEASGRGTGELFF. As DNA, the CDR3 is TGCGCCAGCAGCTTAGAGGCTAGCGGGCGGGGCACCGGGGAGCTGTTTTTT. The whole variable domain, filled in from reference TRBV5-1 and TRBJ2-2, reads KAGVTQTPRYLIKTRGQQVTLSCSPISGHRSVSWYQQTPGQGLQFLFEYFSETQRNKGNFPGRFSGRQFSNSRSEMNVSTLELGDSALYLCASSLEASGRGTGELFFGEGSRLTVL.

The rearrangement links TRBV6-5 to TRBJ1-6, with D maybe TRBD1 (6 bases). V was cut by 2 bases and J by 10 bases, with 9 bases left in between. CDR3 length: 13 amino acids. Per the germline V gene, CDR1 is MNHEY and CDR2 is SVGAGI. The CDR3 region has the DNA TGTGCCAGCAGTTACAGGCAGGGGTCACCCCTCCACTTT. Residues: CASSYRQGSPLHF.

The chain recombines TRBV7-8 with TRBJ1-1; tentative D call: TRBD1 (5 bases). V lost 5 bases and J lost 1, with 8 bases in between. Germline-derived CDR1 and CDR2 are SGHVS and FQNEAQ. This CDR3 is 13 amino acids long. The CDR3: CASSQRGNTEAFF. DNA of the CDR3: TGTGCCAGCAGCCAAAGGGGGAACACTGAAGCTTTCTTT.

This chain joins TRBV10-1 and TRBJ2-7; TRBD1 is a possible D gene (5 bases). The CDR3 loop spans 13 amino acids. V was cut by 4 bases and J by 3 bases, with 10 bases left in between. Per the germline V gene, CDR1 is WNHNN and CDR2 is SYGVQD (reference sequence). CDR3 region: CASSVAGNYEQYF. The CDR3 nucleotides are TGCGCCAGCAGTGTAGCAGGGAACTACGAGCAGTACTTC.

This clone was seen just once. The rearrangement joins TRBV5-1 to TRBJ2-3, with a tentative D call TRBD2 (5 bases). Germline V CDR1 and CDR2: SGHRS, YFSETQ. Trimming left V 4 bases short and J 0 bases short, with 12 bases between. This CDR3 region has 15 residues. CDR3 bases: TGCGCCAGCAGCCTTTCACCGGGGAGCACAGATACGCAGTATTTT. Translation gives CASSLSPGSTDTQYF.

The chain combines TRBV3-1 (or the pseudogene TRBV3-2) with TRBJ1-1; 8 bases are shared with TRBD1. CDR1 LGHDT and CDR2 YNNKEL come from the germline V gene (reference sequence). This CDR3 is 12 amino acids long. V was clipped by 5 bases and J by 10 bases; unmatched bases: 6. Here the CDR3 reads CASSFRTGRAFF. The CDR3 DNA reads as TGTGCCAGCAGCTTCCGGACAGGGCGAGCTTTCTTT.

This clone was seen many times. V and J are TRBV30 and TRBJ1-2; 11 nucleotides match TRBD1. V gave up 8 bases and J gave up 7 bases; unmatched junction bases: 18. CDR3 length equals 16 residues. The germline gives CDR1 GTSNPN, CDR2 SVGIG (reference sequence). CDR3 in amino acids: CANTPPGQGDMGGYTF. CDR3 nucleotide sequence: TGTGCCAACACCCCGCCGGGACAGGGGGACATGGGTGGCTACACCTTC.

With regard to this clone: This sample also contains other DNA sequences that code for the same CDR3. This sequence joins TRBV24-1 and TRBJ1-2; D not certain. There are 12 residues in the CDR3. Germline-derived CDR1 and CDR2 are KGHDR and SFDVKD. V lost 4 bases and J 8 bases, leaving 10 bases between the germline ends. This chain's CDR3 is CATSDPYEGYTF. The CDR3 DNA reads as TGTGCCACCAGTGACCCCTATGAGGGCTACACCTTC.

The chain joins TRBV30 to TRBJ1-2; D gene ambiguous. This CDR3 contains 13 residues. V was clipped by 1 base and J by 8 bases, with 14 bases between them. Germline loops: CDR1 GTSNPN, CDR2 SVGIG (reference sequence). The CDR3 DNA reads as TGTGCCTGGAGTGCTACCGAGGTGAGGGGCTACACCTTC. Residues: CAWSATEVRGYTF.

The chain combines TRBV5-1 with TRBJ2-1; 8 nucleotides align to TRBD2. Trimming removed 0 bases from V and 0 bases from J; junction bases left unmatched: 11. Germline values: CDR1 SGHRS, CDR2 YFSETQ. This CDR3 is built from 19 residues. The CDR3 is CASSLGRGATSFSYNEQFF. As DNA, the CDR3 is TGCGCCAGCAGCTTGGGGCGGGGGGCCACCTCTTTCTCCTACAATGAGCAGTTCTTC.

The chain joins TRBV6-5 to TRBJ1-1, with a possible D match to TRBD1 (5 bases). Trimming cost V 4 bases and J 1 base, with 13 bases left between them. The germline CDR1 and CDR2 sequences are MNHEY and SVGAGI. The CDR3 consists of 15 residues. The CDR3 region has the DNA TGTGCCAGCAGTTCTATGGAGGGGCGGAACACTGAAGCTTTCTTT. This translates into CASSSMEGRNTEAFF.

J is TRBJ1-4 and V is TRBV11-2; weak D call: TRBD1 (5 bases). The germline V gene has CDR1 SGHAT and CDR2 FQNNGV. The CDR3 extends over 16 amino acids. V lost 0 bases and J 6 bases, leaving 14 bases between the germline ends. CDR3 in amino acids: CASSLDPGGLDEKLFF. CDR3 DNA: TGTGCCAGCAGCTTAGATCCCGGGGGATTGGATGAAAAACTGTTTTTT.

This clone occurred a few times. V and J are TRBV7-2 and TRBJ2-3; TRBD1 matches 11 bases. Germline lookup yields CDR1 SGHTA and CDR2 FQGNSA. The CDR3 runs 15 residues. Trimming removed 6 bases from V and 4 bases from J; junction bases left unmatched: 6. In nucleotides, the CDR3 is TGTGCCAGCAGGGTGGGACAGGGGGGCGCAGATACGCAGTATTTT. Amino acids: CASRVGQGGADTQYF.

The chain couples TRBV24-1 to TRBJ2-7, with 7 bases lining up with TRBD1. Germline CDR1 and CDR2: KGHDR and SFDVKD. The CDR3 runs to 12 residues. The V gene end was trimmed by 4 bases and the J gene end by 11 bases; junction bases not matched to a gene: 7. The CDR3 sequence: CATSDTDREKYF. For the CDR3, the DNA is TGTGCCACCAGTGACACTGACAGGGAGAAGTACTTC.

The chain couples TRBV18 to TRBJ1-2; a possible D gene is TRBD1 (5 bases). There are 15 residues in the CDR3. Trimming took off 5 bases at V and 3 bases at J, with 16 bases between the two ends. Germline CDR1 is KGHSH and CDR2 is LQKENI. The CDR3 here is CASSFPGDGDYGYTF. The CDR3, as DNA: TGTGCCAGCTCATTCCCGGGGGATGGTGACTATGGCTACACCTTC.

The table lists this clone with a few counts. The chain links TRBV4-3 to TRBJ2-2; TRBD2 matches at 8 bases. The CDR3 is made up of 18 amino acids. Germline V gene sequence: CDR1 LGHNA, CDR2 YSLEER. V lost 4 bases, J lost 6 bases, and 16 bases stayed unmatched. In nucleotides, the CDR3 is TGCGCCAGCAGCCTCACCCTACCGGCTAGCGGGTCCGCCGGGGAGCTGTTTTTT. This sequence encodes CASSLTLPASGSAGELFF.